The clone carrying this TCR beta chain was counted once. It was with 60 Vbeta and 13 Jbeta primers that the PCR ran. The method was immunoSEQ multiplex PCR; TCRdb's version includes in-frame clones alone and lacks a portion of them. Seen here are around 190,000 clones, more than 65% observed once, and the top ten hold about 0.5%. Germline lookup yields CDR1 GTSNPN and CDR2 SVGIG (reference sequence). V dropped 0 bases and J dropped 4 bases, with 16 bases sitting between them. CDR3 length equals 16 residues. The data are from a study of cytomegalovirus exposure and HLA in healthy donors. Sequencing was performed on PBMCs. V gene TRBV30 combines with J gene TRBJ2-1, with a possible D match to TRBD2 (6 bases). This TCR was sampled from a woman aged 45 to 65 in good health and CMV-seronegative. CDR3 amino acids: CAWSVGGSGFYNEQFF. The CDR3 DNA is TGTGCCTGGAGTGTCGGAGGTAGCGGTTTTTACAATGAGCAGTTCTTC.